The rows below give T cell receptor beta chains drawn from one sample of a study of technical replicates of blood from several donors. The data were produced by immunoSEQ multiplex PCR, yet TCRdb's version contains in-frame clones alone and is incomplete. The sample records more than 75,000 clones, about 86% being singletons. The sequencing input was PBMCs. Receptors originate from a human donor in good health. Some clones in this sample may be carry-over from other donors' samples. Both conserved end residues are part of each CDR3. A D gene is named only where the DNA matches it firmly. The size entry is marked missing in some rows and otherwise reads once, few, many or a size class.

size: -; V: TRBV4-1; D: TRBD2; J: TRBJ2-5; DNA: TGCGCCAGCAGCCAAGAAGCCTGGGCGGGGGGACAAGAGACCCAGTACTTC; CDR3: CASSQEAWAGGQETQYF
size: -; V: TRBV6-9; D: -; J: TRBJ1-4; DNA: TGTGCCAGCAGTTACCCGTCTGCAACTAATGAAAAACTGTTTTTT; CDR3: CASSYPSATNEKLFF
size: -; V: TRBV5-1; D: -; J: TRBJ2-7; DNA: TGCGCCAGCAGCTGGATTTCGGGGGGCGGCTACGAGCAGTACTTC; CDR3: CASSWISGGGYEQYF
size: -; V: TRBV5-1; D: -; J: TRBJ1-1; DNA: TGCGCCAGCAGCGGGACGACAGGGAACACTGAAGCTTTCTTT; CDR3: CASSGTTGNTEAFF
size: -; V: TRBV4-3; D: -; J: TRBJ1-1; DNA: TGCGCCAGCAGCCCAAAAGCGTCTCGGCAGACTGGGACTGAAGCTTTCTTT; CDR3: CASSPKASRQTGTEAFF
size: -; V: TRBV2; D: -; J: TRBJ1-2; DNA: TGTGCCAGCAGTCCCCAGGCGATGCACACCTTC; CDR3: CASSPQAMHTF
size: -; V: TRBV6-1; D: -; J: TRBJ1-2; DNA: TGTGCCAGCACCGACGGGGGGTGGGGTAACTATGGCTACACCTTC; CDR3: CASTDGGWGNYGYTF
size: -; V: TRBV2; D: -; J: TRBJ1-1; DNA: TGTGCCAGCAGAGTCGGTGGGAACACTGAAGCTTTCTTT; CDR3: CASRVGGNTEAFF
size: few; V: TRBV21-1; D: -; J: TRBJ2-7; DNA: TGTGCCAGCAGCAACTCTAGCGGGAGTGGATTGGACGAGCAGTACTTC; CDR3: CASSNSSGSGLDEQYF
size: -; V: TRBV5-1; D: TRBD2; J: TRBJ2-7; DNA: TGCGCCAGCAGCCCCTCCTCCGGGGTAGCGGGAGGCAGCGAGCAGTACTTC; CDR3: CASSPSSGVAGGSEQYF
size: -; V: TRBV7-2; D: TRBD2; J: TRBJ2-5; DNA: TGTGCCAGCAGCTTAGAGGTAGCGGGGGGTTTAGAGACCCAGTACTTC; CDR3: CASSLEVAGGLETQYF
size: -; V: TRBV4-2; D: TRBD2; J: TRBJ2-5; DNA: TGTGCCAGCAGCCATAGCGGGGGGCCGCCCCAAGAGACCCAGTACTTC; CDR3: CASSHSGGPPQETQYF
size: -; V: TRBV11-2; D: TRBD1; J: TRBJ1-2; DNA: TGTGCCAGCAGCCAAGACAGGGGGCTTGGCTACACCTTC; CDR3: CASSQDRGLGYTF
size: once; V: TRBV5-6; D: TRBD1; J: TRBJ2-7; DNA: TGTGCCAGCAGCTTGGGGACAGGGGCTTACGAGCAGTACTTC; CDR3: CASSLGTGAYEQYF
size: few; V: TRBV6-1; D: TRBD1; J: TRBJ2-7; DNA: TGTGCCAGCAGCCCGACAGGGAGCTCCTACGAGCAGTACTTC; CDR3: CASSPTGSSYEQYF
size: -; V: TRBV4-1; D: TRBD1; J: TRBJ2-2; DNA: TGCGCCAGCAAGGAGATGGACAGGTCCACCGGGGAGCTGTTTTTT; CDR3: CASKEMDRSTGELFF
size: -; V: TRBV30; D: -; J: TRBJ1-1; DNA: TGTGCCTGGAGTGGAGACAGAGGCACTGAAGCTTTCTTT; CDR3: CAWSGDRGTEAFF
size: -; V: TRBV6-5; D: -; J: TRBJ1-3; DNA: TGTGCCAGCAGGACACAGGGAAACACCATATATTTT; CDR3: CASRTQGNTIYF
size: -; V: TRBV5-6; D: TRBD2; J: TRBJ2-3; DNA: TGTGCCAGCAGCTTGGTTTGGCGGGGGGACACAGATACGCAGTATTTT; CDR3: CASSLVWRGDTDTQYF
size: -; V: TRBV7-7; D: TRBD1; J: TRBJ2-2; DNA: TGTGCCAGCAGCCTCATTCCGGGGCAGGGGGCCTTTGCGAACACCGGGGAGCTGTTTTTT; CDR3: CASSLIPGQGAFANTGELFF
size: -; V: TRBV7-8; D: TRBD2; J: TRBJ2-7; DNA: TGTGCCAGCAGCTCGCCGGGACTAGGGTCGTACGAGCAGTACTTC; CDR3: CASSSPGLGSYEQYF
size: -; V: TRBV11-3; D: -; J: TRBJ1-6; DNA: TGTGCCAGCAGCTTAGATGACAGTTCTGATTCACCCCTCCACTTT; CDR3: CASSLDDSSDSPLHF
size: -; V: TRBV4-3; D: -; J: TRBJ1-4; DNA: TGCGCCAGCAAGAGATATGAGCATGCTAATGAAAAACTGTTTTTT; CDR3: CASKRYEHANEKLFF
size: -; V: TRBV12-5; D: -; J: TRBJ1-2; DNA: TGTGCTAGTGGTTTGGTACTATGGGGCGGCTACACCTTC; CDR3: CASGLVLWGGYTF
size: -; V: TRBV7-9; D: TRBD1; J: TRBJ1-1; DNA: TGTGCCAGCAGAGGGACAGAGCTCAAAGCTTTCTTT; CDR3: CASRGTELKAFF
size: once; V: TRBV6-1; D: -; J: TRBJ2-2; DNA: TGTGCCAGCAGGTGGGGGCCTGGGGACACCGGGGAGCTGTTTTTT; CDR3: CASRWGPGDTGELFF
size: -; V: TRBV27; D: -; J: TRBJ1-1; DNA: TGTGCCAGCAGGTGGACAGTAAACGCTGAAGCTTTCTTT; CDR3: CASRWTVNAEAFF
size: -; V: TRBV29-1; D: -; J: TRBJ1-5; DNA: TGCAGCGTTGAAGATGGAACAGGTGGCCAGCCCCAGCATTTT; CDR3: CSVEDGTGGQPQHF
size: -; V: TRBV5-1; D: TRBD1; J: TRBJ2-2; DNA: TGCGCCAGCAGCCGGACAGGGACGAACACCGGGGAGCTGTTTTTT; CDR3: CASSRTGTNTGELFF
size: -; V: TRBV15; D: -; J: TRBJ2-7; DNA: TGTGCCACCAGTTCTCCGGAGGAGGGTCGTTACGAGCAGTACTTC; CDR3: CATSSPEEGRYEQYF
size: -; V: TRBV9; D: TRBD2; J: TRBJ2-5; DNA: TGTGCCAGCAGCCGCCCCCAGGGACTAGTCCAAGAGACCCAGTACTTC; CDR3: CASSRPQGLVQETQYF
size: -; V: TRBV29-1; D: -; J: TRBJ1-1; DNA: TGCAGCGTTGGAATTGTTGTAGGGGCTGAAGCTTTCTTT; CDR3: CSVGIVVGAEAFF
size: -; V: TRBV20-1; D: -; J: TRBJ2-1; DNA: TGCAGTGCTACTCGGGGCAATGAGCAGTTCTTC; CDR3: CSATRGNEQFF
size: -; V: TRBV5-5; D: TRBD2; J: TRBJ2-2; DNA: TGTGCCAGCAGCCAGCAACTAGCGGATGTTACCGGGGAGCTGTTTTTT; CDR3: CASSQQLADVTGELFF
size: -; V: TRBV18; D: -; J: TRBJ1-4; DNA: TGTGCCAGCTCACGGTCACAAACTAATGAAAAACTGTTTTTT; CDR3: CASSRSQTNEKLFF
size: -; V: TRBV7-3; D: TRBD2; J: TRBJ2-1; DNA: TGTGCCAGCAGCTTAGAGATTAGCGGGAAGACTGAGCAGTTCTTC; CDR3: CASSLEISGKTEQFF
size: -; V: TRBV7-2; D: -; J: TRBJ2-3; DNA: TGTGCCAGCAGCTTTGCGACAGGAGATACGCAGTATTTT; CDR3: CASSFATGDTQYF
size: -; V: TRBV5-1; D: TRBD1; J: TRBJ1-6; DNA: TGCGCCAGCAGCTGGCGGACAGGGGGCTTCTCCTATAATTCACCCCTCCACTTT; CDR3: CASSWRTGGFSYNSPLHF
size: once; V: TRBV9; D: TRBD2; J: TRBJ2-7; DNA: TGTGCCAGCAGCGCAAAAGGGACTAGCGGGAGAGGGAGCGAGCAGTACTTC; CDR3: CASSAKGTSGRGSEQYF
size: -; V: TRBV2; D: -; J: TRBJ1-2; DNA: TGTGCCAGCCAGGAACAGGGATACAACTATGGCTACACCTTC; CDR3: CASQEQGYNYGYTF
size: -; V: TRBV7-2; D: TRBD1; J: TRBJ2-7; DNA: TGTGCCAGTAGGGGACAGGGCTCCTACGAGCAGTACTTC; CDR3: CASRGQGSYEQYF
size: -; V: TRBV10-3; D: -; J: TRBJ2-1; DNA: TGTGCCATCAGTGAAGTCGGTGAGCAGTTCTTC; CDR3: CAISEVGEQFF
size: -; V: TRBV4-3; D: -; J: TRBJ2-2; DNA: TGCGCCAGCAGCCACCTGAACACCGGGGAGCTGTTTTTT; CDR3: CASSHLNTGELFF
size: -; V: TRBV5-1; D: -; J: TRBJ2-2; DNA: TGCGCCAGCAGCTTCTTGACTAGGAACACCGGGGAGCTGTTTTTT; CDR3: CASSFLTRNTGELFF
size: -; V: TRBV4-3; D: TRBD1; J: TRBJ2-5; DNA: TGCGCCAGCAGCCAATCTATCGGACAGGGGGAGACCCAGTACTTC; CDR3: CASSQSIGQGETQYF
size: -; V: TRBV7-9; D: TRBD2; J: TRBJ2-1; DNA: TGTGCCAGCAGCCCCGGGACTAGGGCTCCTGAGCAGTTCTTC; CDR3: CASSPGTRAPEQFF
size: -; V: TRBV7-3; D: -; J: TRBJ2-1; DNA: TGTGCCAGCAGCTTACTAGAGGCCCATGAGCAGTTCTTC; CDR3: CASSLLEAHEQFF
size: -; V: TRBV6-4; D: -; J: TRBJ1-2; DNA: TGTGCCAGCAGTGACAGGGGACAAGGCTACACCTTC; CDR3: CASSDRGQGYTF
size: -; V: TRBV7-9; D: -; J: TRBJ1-1; DNA: TGTGCCAGCAGCCTCGCCTCTCACTTAGCAGCTTTCTTT; CDR3: CASSLASHLAAFF
size: -; V: TRBV5-1; D: -; J: TRBJ1-1; DNA: TGCGCCAGCAGCTCCCGGGTGAACACTGAAGCTTTCTTT; CDR3: CASSSRVNTEAFF